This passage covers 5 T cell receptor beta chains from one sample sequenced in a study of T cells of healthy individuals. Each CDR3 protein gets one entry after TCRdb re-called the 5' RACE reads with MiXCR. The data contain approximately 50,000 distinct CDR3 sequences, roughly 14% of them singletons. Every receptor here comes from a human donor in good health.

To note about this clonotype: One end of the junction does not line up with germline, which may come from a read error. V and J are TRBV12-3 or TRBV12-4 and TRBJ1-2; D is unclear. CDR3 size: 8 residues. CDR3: CASPAGPF. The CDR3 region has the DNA TGTGCCAGCCCCGCAGGACCCTTC.

For the CDR3, the DNA is TGCGCCAGCAGCCAAGATACCGGGCCGAACACTGAAGCTTTCTTT. It codes for CASSQDTGPNTEAFF. This rearrangement joins TRBV4-3 to TRBJ1-1; unclear D gene. V lost 0 bases to trimming and J lost 1 base, with 9 bases between them. CDR3 length: 15 amino acids. Germline assignment: CDR1 LGHNA and CDR2 YSLEER.

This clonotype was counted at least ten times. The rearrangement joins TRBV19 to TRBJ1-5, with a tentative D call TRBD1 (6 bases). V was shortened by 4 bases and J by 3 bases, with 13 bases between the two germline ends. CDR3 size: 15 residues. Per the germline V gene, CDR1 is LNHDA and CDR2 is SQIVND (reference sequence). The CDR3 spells CASSRGYRDNQPQHF. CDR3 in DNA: TGTGCCAGTAGTAGAGGCTACAGGGACAATCAGCCCCAGCATTTT.

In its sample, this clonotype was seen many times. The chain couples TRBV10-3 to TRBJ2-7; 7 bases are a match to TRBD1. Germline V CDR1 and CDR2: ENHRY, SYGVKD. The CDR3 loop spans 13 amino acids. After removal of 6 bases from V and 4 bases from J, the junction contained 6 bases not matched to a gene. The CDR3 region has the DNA TGTGCCATCAGATTGGGACAGACTTACGAGCAGTACTTC. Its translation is CAIRLGQTYEQYF.

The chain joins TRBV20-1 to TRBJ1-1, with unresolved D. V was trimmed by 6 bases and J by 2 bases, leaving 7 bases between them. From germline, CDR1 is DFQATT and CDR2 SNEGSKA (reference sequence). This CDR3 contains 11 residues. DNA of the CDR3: TGCAGTGCATGGTTAAACACTGAAGCTTTCTTT. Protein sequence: CSAWLNTEAFF.